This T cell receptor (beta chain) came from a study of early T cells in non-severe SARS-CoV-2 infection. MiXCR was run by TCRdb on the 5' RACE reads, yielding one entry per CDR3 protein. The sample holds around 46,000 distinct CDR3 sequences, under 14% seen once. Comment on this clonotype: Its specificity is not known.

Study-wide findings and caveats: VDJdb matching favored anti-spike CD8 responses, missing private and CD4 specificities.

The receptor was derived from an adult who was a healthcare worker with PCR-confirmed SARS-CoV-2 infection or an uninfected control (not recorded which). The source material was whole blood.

CDR3 protein: CASSPLSGNTIYF. Here the CDR3 DNA reads TGTGCCAGCAGCCCCCTTTCTGGAAACACCATATATTTT. The chain carries TRBV9 and TRBJ1-3; no reliable D call. Looked up from germline, CDR1 is SGDLS and CDR2 is YYNGEE. There are 13 residues in the CDR3. Trimming removed 4 bases from V and 1 base from J, with 6 bases in between.